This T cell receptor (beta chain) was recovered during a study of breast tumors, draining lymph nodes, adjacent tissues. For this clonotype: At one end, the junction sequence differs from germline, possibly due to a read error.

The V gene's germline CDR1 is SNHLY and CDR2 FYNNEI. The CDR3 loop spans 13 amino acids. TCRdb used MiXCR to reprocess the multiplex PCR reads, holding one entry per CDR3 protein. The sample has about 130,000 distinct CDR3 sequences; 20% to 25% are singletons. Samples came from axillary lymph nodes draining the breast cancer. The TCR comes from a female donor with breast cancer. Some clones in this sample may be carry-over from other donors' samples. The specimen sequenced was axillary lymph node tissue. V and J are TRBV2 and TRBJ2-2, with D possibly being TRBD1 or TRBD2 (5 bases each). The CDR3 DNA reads TGTGCCAGCAGTGCGGGCCCCATGGGGGAGCTGTCTTTT. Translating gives CASSAGPMGELSF.